This T cell receptor (beta chain) was profiled in a study of shared clonotypes between healthy human individuals. CD8 cells regarded as naive lacked CD45RO, were positively chosen for CCR7, and omitted terminally differentiated effector memory CD45RA+ cells. Germline V lookup: CDR1 SGHRS, CDR2 YFSETQ. Germline trimming cut 4 bases from V and 0 bases from J; bases unmatched to any gene: 13. The CDR3 is made up of 17 amino acids. TCRdb keeps only in-frame clones here, not all; method: immunoSEQ multiplex PCR. Of some 2,100,000 clones listed, around 93% are singletons. The source material was naive CD8+ T cells from PBMCs. The receptor's source is a man aged 18-30 years in good health. Some clones in this sample may be carry-over from other donors' samples. This chain links TRBV5-1 with TRBJ2-7; 7 positions match TRBD1. CDR3: CASSGTRRDSDSYEQYF. In nucleotides, the CDR3 is TGCGCCAGCAGCGGTACGAGACGGGACAGTGACTCCTACGAGCAGTACTTC. Using reference TRBV5-1 and TRBJ2-7 for the parts outside the CDR3, the full variable domain is KAGVTQTPRYLIKTRGQQVTLSCSPISGHRSVSWYQQTPGQGLQFLFEYFSETQRNKGNFPGRFSGRQFSNSRSEMNVSTLELGDSALYLCASSGTRRDSDSYEQYFGPGTRLTVT.